The T cell receptor beta chain under discussion was sequenced for a study of T cell responses to AZD1222 COVID-19 vaccine (dated by TCRdb to the early 2020s). General notes on the study: AZD1222 recipients given second doses at about 4 weeks or at about 12 weeks were pooled, since spike-specific TCR depth and breadth were not found to differ between the two schedules. A total of 233 trial participants underwent TCR sequencing, of whom nearly 210 received two doses of AZD1222 and about 25 received two doses of the MenACWY control vaccine. Trial participants were enrolled into age subgroups of 18-55, 56-69 and 70-plus years, which contained about 150, 28 and 57 TCR-sequenced participants, respectively.

The CDR3 regions of human TCRbeta chains were analyzed by immunosequencing. Per the source publication's procedure: Repertoire TCRs were checked for matches against a reference library of SARS-CoV-2-specific TCRs that had been generated using the MIRA antigen-specificity platform. Breadth meant the fraction of unique TCRs that were SARS-CoV-2-associated, whereas depth meant the fraction of total T cells that were SARS-CoV-2-associated. Using the MIRA data, every spike-specific TCR was mapped to the spike region that the TCR reacted to and assigned to either a CD4 or a CD8 class. Log10-transformed breadth and depth values were compared by one-way ANOVA with Sidak's multiple comparisons tests. TCRdb stores this immuneACCESS table with in-frame sequences only. Part of the clones is absent; in the studies checked, under half of the shortfall reflects unresolved V genes, and no reason is known for the rest. V, J and clone size were drawn from that table, and D and trimming were deduced from the DNA. The sample data list some 120,000 clones, and approximately 86% of these were observed just once. Around 1.6% of the sample is held by the ten biggest clonotypes.

For this clone: Its antigen specificity is not known. Nothing much larger sits one base from this clone, and base qualities are not available.

V is reduced by 5 bases and J by 2 bases, leaving a spacing of 8 bases between them. Including cysteine and phenylalanine, the CDR3 has 13 amino acids. The entry retains the CDR3 DNA only, 39 bases that are in frame from base 1. Sequences SGHTA (CDR1) and FQGNSA (CDR2) are obtained from the germline V gene. The time point label corresponds to: baseline before first vaccination. Vaccinee samples were obtained from the UK trials COV001 and COV002, which included a single-blind randomized controlled phase 2/3 trial of AZD1222 (ChAdOx1 nCoV-19) in healthy adults. For TCRbeta chain sequencing, PBMC samples from trial participants were taken at day 0 and at day 28 after the second dose. The paper as a whole reports these results and caveats: The whole spike protein was spanned by vaccine-associated CD4 TCRs, and dominant responses were seen in regions 160-218 and 743-854. Participants were mostly white British, with more females than males. The authors suggested clonal diversity may have been underestimated. After two AZD1222 doses, spike-specific TCR breadth and depth were significantly higher than at day 0 and than in MenACWY recipients. Reportedly, close to half of the unique spike-specific TCRs recognized epitopes lying outside the regions that are mutated in the B.1.351 and B.1.1.7 variants. Conclusions about previously exposed vaccinees are limited because only a handful of AZD1222 recipients were SARS-CoV-2 seropositive at baseline. Because no day 14 peak-response samples were available, the repertoires could be characterized only after the peak T cell response. The 56-69-year group was small, and its depth increase did not reach significance, likely because of low power.

Material: peripheral blood, obtained on day 0 of AZD1222 vaccination. This receptor was taken from an adult in good health. The chain was built from TRBV7-2 and TRBJ2-3; matching of 5 bases hints at TRBD2 as the D gene. The nucleotide sequence is TGTGCCAGCAGCACTGACTACACAGATACGCAGTATTTT. Its protein is CASSTDYTDTQYF.